This T cell receptor beta chain emerged from a study of blood T cell repertoires in COVID-19. Overall study context: Samples representing acute and convalescent COVID-19 were sourced from the United States, Italy and Spain. From T cells, B-cell-depleted T cells, or PBMCs came the material, which was cDNA or gDNA.

How the authors handled the data: Amplified reference gene primers provided the basis for estimating nucleated cell counts. Sequenced by immunoSEQ multiplex PCR; TCRdb stores in-frame clones only, minus some. V and J calls and clone size come straight from that table; D and trimming were deduced from the DNA. In the table there are about 44,000 clones, around 89% of which are singletons. Germline CDR1 is MDHEN and CDR2 is SYDVKM. V trimming: 6 bases; J trimming: 3 bases; junction bases outside the gene matches: 8. CDR3 length: 15 residues. What was sequenced was peripheral blood. The receptor's source is a man aged 65 to 85 with active COVID-19. This chain links TRBV28 with TRBJ1-5, with TRBD1 matching over 7 bases. The CDR3 sequence: CASRKQGPNNQPQHF. DNA for the CDR3: TGTGCCAGCAGGAAACAGGGGCCCAACAATCAGCCCCAGCATTTT.